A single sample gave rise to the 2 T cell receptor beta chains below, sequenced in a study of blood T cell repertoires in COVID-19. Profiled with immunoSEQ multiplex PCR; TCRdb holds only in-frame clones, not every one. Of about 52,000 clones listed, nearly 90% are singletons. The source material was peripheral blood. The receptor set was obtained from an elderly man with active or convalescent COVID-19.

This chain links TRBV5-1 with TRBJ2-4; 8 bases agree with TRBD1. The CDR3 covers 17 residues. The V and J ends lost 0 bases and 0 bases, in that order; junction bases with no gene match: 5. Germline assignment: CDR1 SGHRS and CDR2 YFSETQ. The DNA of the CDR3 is TGCGCCAGCAGCTTGGCGGAACAGGGGGTAGCCAAAAACATTCAGTACTTC. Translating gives CASSLAEQGVAKNIQYF.

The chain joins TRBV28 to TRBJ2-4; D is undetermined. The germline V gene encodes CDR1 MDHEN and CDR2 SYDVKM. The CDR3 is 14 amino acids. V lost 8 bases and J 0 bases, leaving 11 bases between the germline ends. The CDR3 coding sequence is TGTGCCAGCGCCCTATCTCTAGCCAAAAACATTCAGTACTTC. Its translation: CASALSLAKNIQYF.